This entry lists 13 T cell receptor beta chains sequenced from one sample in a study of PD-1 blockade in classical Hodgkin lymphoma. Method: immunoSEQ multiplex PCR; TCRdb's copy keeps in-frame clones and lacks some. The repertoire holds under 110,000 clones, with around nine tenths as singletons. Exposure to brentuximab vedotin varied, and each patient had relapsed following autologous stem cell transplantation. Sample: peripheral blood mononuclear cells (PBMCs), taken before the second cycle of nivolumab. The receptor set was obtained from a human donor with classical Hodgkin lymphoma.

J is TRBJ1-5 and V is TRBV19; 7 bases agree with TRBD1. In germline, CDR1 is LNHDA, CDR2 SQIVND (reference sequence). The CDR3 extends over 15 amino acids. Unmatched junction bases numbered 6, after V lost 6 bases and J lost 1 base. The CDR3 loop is CASSEDRMSNQPQHF. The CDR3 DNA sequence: TGTGCCAGTAGCGAGGACAGGATGAGCAATCAGCCCCAGCATTTT.

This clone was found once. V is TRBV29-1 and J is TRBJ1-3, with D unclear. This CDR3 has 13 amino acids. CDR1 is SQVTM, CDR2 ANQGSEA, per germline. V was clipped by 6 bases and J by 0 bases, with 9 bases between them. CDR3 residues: CSVRRSSGNTIYF. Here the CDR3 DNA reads TGCAGCGTCAGGAGATCCTCTGGAAACACCATATATTTT.

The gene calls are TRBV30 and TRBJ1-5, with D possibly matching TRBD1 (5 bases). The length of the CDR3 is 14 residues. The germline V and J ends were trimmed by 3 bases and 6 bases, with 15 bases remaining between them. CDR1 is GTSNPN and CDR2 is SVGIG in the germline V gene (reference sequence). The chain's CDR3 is CAWSLELRGQPQHF. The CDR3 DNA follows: TGTGCCTGGAGCCTCGAGCTGAGGGGTCAGCCCCAGCATTTT.

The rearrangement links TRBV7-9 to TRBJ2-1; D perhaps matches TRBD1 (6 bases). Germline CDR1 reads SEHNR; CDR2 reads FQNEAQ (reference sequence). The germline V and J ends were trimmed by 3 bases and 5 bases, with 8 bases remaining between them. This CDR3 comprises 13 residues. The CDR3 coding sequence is TGTGCCAGCAGCTTGGACAGTAACAATGAGCAGTTCTTC. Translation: CASSLDSNNEQFF.

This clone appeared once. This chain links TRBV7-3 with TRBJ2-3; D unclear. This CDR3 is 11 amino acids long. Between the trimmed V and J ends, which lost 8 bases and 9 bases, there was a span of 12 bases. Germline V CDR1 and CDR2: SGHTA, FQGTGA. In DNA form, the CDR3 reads TGTGCCAGCGGCCCAGTCGAGACGCAGTATTTT. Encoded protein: CASGPVETQYF.

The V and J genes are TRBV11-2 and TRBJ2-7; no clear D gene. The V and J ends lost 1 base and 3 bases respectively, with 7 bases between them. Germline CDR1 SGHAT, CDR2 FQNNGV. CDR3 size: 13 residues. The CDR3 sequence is CASSLGNSYEQYF. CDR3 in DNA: TGTGCCAGCAGCTTAGGGAACAGCTACGAGCAGTACTTC.

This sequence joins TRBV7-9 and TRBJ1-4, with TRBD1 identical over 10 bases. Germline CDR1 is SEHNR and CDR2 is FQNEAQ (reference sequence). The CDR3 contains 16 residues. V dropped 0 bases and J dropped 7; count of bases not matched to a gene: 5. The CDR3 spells CASSLAPGQGSEKLFF. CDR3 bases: TGTGCCAGCAGCTTAGCACCGGGACAGGGGAGTGAAAAACTGTTTTTT.

The CDR3 DNA is TGTGCCAGCAGCCCTATCAGGGGGCAAGGGAACACCGGGGAGCTGTTTTTT. Protein: CASSPIRGQGNTGELFF. The chain is built from TRBV7-9 and TRBJ2-2; 8 nucleotides agree with TRBD1. From germline, CDR1 is SEHNR and CDR2 FQNEAQ (reference sequence). The J segment lost 1 base and the V segment lost 5 bases, leaving 9 bases of the junction unmatched. The CDR3 runs to 17 residues.

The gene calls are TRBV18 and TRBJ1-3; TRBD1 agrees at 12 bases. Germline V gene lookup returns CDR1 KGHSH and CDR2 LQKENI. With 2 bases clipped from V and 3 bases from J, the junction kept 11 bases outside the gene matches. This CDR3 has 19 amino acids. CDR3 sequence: CASSPIPGTGGSSGNTIYF. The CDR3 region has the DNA TGTGCCAGCTCACCAATCCCCGGGACAGGGGGCAGCAGTGGAAACACCATATATTTT.

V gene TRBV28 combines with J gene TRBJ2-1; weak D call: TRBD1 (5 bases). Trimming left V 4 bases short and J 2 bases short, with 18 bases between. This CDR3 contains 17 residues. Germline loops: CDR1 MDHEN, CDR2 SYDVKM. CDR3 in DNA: TGTGCCAGCAGTTGGTGGACACAACGTACCACCTACAATGAGCAGTTCTTC. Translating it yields CASSWWTQRTTYNEQFF.

CDR3 in amino acids: CASSGSRGRGEKLFF. The CDR3 DNA reads as TGTGCCAGCAGCGGAAGCAGGGGGCGCGGAGAAAAACTGTTTTTT. The genes are TRBV9 and TRBJ1-4, with 8 bases matching TRBD1. The junction had 9 bases not matched to a gene; V was cut back by 3 bases and J by 8 bases. The CDR3 contains 15 residues. Germline V gives CDR1 SGDLS, CDR2 YYNGEE.

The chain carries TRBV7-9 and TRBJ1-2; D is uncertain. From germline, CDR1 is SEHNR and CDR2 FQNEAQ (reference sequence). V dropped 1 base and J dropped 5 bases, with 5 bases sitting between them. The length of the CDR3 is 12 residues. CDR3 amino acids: CASSLEGYGYTF. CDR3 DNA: TGTGCCAGCAGCTTAGAAGGGTATGGCTACACCTTC.

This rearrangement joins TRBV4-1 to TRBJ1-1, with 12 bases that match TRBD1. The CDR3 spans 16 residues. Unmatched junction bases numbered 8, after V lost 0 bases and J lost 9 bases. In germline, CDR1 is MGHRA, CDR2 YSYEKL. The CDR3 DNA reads TGCGCCAGCAGCCAAGAGTCCCCCGGGACAGGGGGCAAAGCTTTCTTT. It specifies CASSQESPGTGGKAFF.